The 11 T cell receptor beta chains below were found in one sample sequenced in a study of OX40 agonist ivuxolimab in advanced cancers. Sequencing used immunoSEQ multiplex PCR; TCRdb keeps in-frame clones, though not all of them. Of more than 75,000 clones listed, around 85% were seen once; the top ten hold 0.2% to 0.25%. The material was CD4+ or CD8+ T cells sorted from blood, obtained in a trial of the OX40 agonist ivuxolimab. These receptors were taken from an adult with an advanced solid tumor such as melanoma, head and neck, liver or kidney cancer.

J is TRBJ2-3 and V is TRBV5-1, with D possibly matching TRBD1 (6 bases). CDR3 length: 13 residues. Trimming pared 9 bases from V and 2 bases from J, leaving 13 bases between. Germline V lookup: CDR1 SGHRS, CDR2 YFSETQ. This CDR3 reads CATSDSDTDTQYF. The CDR3, as DNA: TGCGCCACCTCGGACAGTGACACAGATACGCAGTATTTT. Based on the CDR3 plus reference TRBV5-1 and TRBJ2-3, the full variable domain is KAGVTQTPRYLIKTRGQQVTLSCSPISGHRSVSWYQQTPGQGLQFLFEYFSETQRNKGNFPGRFSGRQFSNSRSEMNVSTLELGDSALYLCATSDSDTDTQYFGPGTRLTVL.

The chain recombines TRBV7-9 with TRBJ2-2; 8 bases align to TRBD1. The CDR3 loop spans 16 amino acids. The V gene's germline CDR1 is SEHNR and CDR2 FQNEAQ (reference sequence). Unmatched junction bases numbered 9, after V lost 5 bases and J lost 4 bases. In nucleotides, the CDR3 is TGTGCCAGCAGCCCGACCCGACAGGGGACCACCGGGGAGCTGTTTTTT. It translates to CASSPTRQGTTGELFF.

The genes are TRBV4-3 and TRBJ2-1; no clear D. Germline values: CDR1 LGHNA, CDR2 YSLEER. With 4 bases removed from V and 3 bases from J, the gap between germline ends came to 13 bases. The CDR3 covers 15 residues. DNA for the CDR3: TGCGCCAGCAGCCGCCAACCCTCCTACTACAATGAGCAGTTCTTC. Protein sequence: CASSRQPSYYNEQFF.

This CDR3 reads CASSVRAGELFF. CDR3 in DNA: TGTGCCAGCAGCGTCAGGGCCGGGGAGCTGTTTTTT. The chain carries TRBV11-3 and TRBJ2-2, with D perhaps TRBD1 (5 bases). In germline, CDR1 is SGHNT, CDR2 YENEEA. The CDR3 has 12 residues. Trimming left V 5 bases short and J 6 bases short, with 7 bases between.

In DNA, the CDR3 is TGTGCCGGTCCTCGGACTAATATAGACTATGGCTACACCTTC. Its translation is CAGPRTNIDYGYTF. The chain carries TRBV6-5 and TRBJ1-2; D is uncertain. Germline-derived CDR1 and CDR2 are MNHEY and SVGAGI. This CDR3 spans 14 amino acids. The V end lost 11 bases, the J end lost 3 bases, and 19 bases lay between the germline ends.

V and J are TRBV2 and TRBJ2-1; 9 bases line up with TRBD2. Looked up from germline, CDR1 is SNHLY and CDR2 is FYNNEI. Trimming removed 8 bases from V and 0 bases from J; junction bases left unmatched: 8. There are 16 residues in the CDR3. DNA for the CDR3: TGTGCCAGCCGGCAGCGGGAGGCGAGCTCCTACAATGAGCAGTTCTTC. Protein sequence: CASRQREASSYNEQFF.

The chain couples TRBV20-1 to TRBJ2-1; no firm D call. The CDR3 length is 10 residues. Trimming removed 5 bases at V and 7 bases at J, with 6 bases between. CDR1 DFQATT and CDR2 SNEGSKA come from the germline V gene (reference sequence). The CDR3 loop is CSALKNEQFF. CDR3 coding DNA: TGCAGTGCTTTAAAGAATGAGCAGTTCTTC.

The table lists this clone with a count of one. The chain combines TRBV7-2 with TRBJ2-3; no clear D. This CDR3 is 14 amino acids long. V lost 6 bases, J lost 5 bases, and 15 bases lay in between. Germline CDR1 and CDR2: SGHTA and FQGNSA. Here the CDR3 reads CASRGEIGGDTQYF. In DNA, the CDR3 is TGTGCCAGCAGGGGCGAAATCGGCGGAGATACGCAGTATTTT.

This sequence joins TRBV5-1 and TRBJ2-1, with 12 bases aligning to TRBD2. V lost 4 bases to trimming and J lost 3 bases; unmatched junction nucleotides: 5. Germline loops: CDR1 SGHRS, CDR2 YFSETQ. CDR3 length: 16 amino acids. The CDR3 is CASSELAGGLYNEQFF. In nucleotides, the CDR3 is TGCGCCAGCAGCGAACTAGCGGGGGGACTCTACAATGAGCAGTTCTTC.

This chain links TRBV5-3 with TRBJ1-4, with 7 bases lining up with TRBD1. TRBV5-3 is labeled an ORF, and its function is uncertain. After removal of 8 bases from V and 8 bases from J, the junction contained 24 bases not matched to a gene. The CDR3 loop spans 18 amino acids. The CDR3 DNA reads TGTGCCAGTCGAATTGAGGCCGCAGGGGGTAGGATAGAGGAAAAACTGTTTTTT. Its protein product is CASRIEAAGGRIEEKLFF.

V usage is TRBV5-4 and J usage is TRBJ1-1; maybe TRBD1 (5 bases). V lost 2 bases, J lost 0 bases, and 14 bases lay in between. Germline V lookup: CDR1 SGHNT, CDR2 YYREEE (reference sequence). The CDR3 has 16 residues. CDR3 nucleotide sequence: TGTGCCAGCAGCTTTGGGCAGGGAGTATTGAACACTGAAGCTTTCTTT. It yields the protein CASSFGQGVLNTEAFF. The full variable domain, rest sourced from reference TRBV5-4 and TRBJ1-1, is ETGVTQSPTHLIKTRGQQVTLRCSSQSGHNTVSWYQQALGQGPQFIFQYYREEENGRGNFPPRFSGLQFPNYSSELNVNALELDDSALYLCASSFGQGVLNTEAFFGQGTRLTVV.